These 28 T cell receptor beta chains came from one sample sequenced in a study of vaccination and CD4 T cells after COVID-19. With the Oncomine TCR Beta short-read assay, DNA from cultured CD4+ T cells was sequenced. TCRdb reprocessed the PCR reads with MiXCR, giving one entry per CDR3 protein. The sample carries approximately 9,800 distinct CDR3 sequences, about three fifths recorded once. For these TCRs, the target antigens are not known. Documented treatment: roughly 11-day PBMC culture with coronavirus spike peptide pools or control peptides (ViraFEST assay). The sequencing input was CD4+ T cells from blood, cultured in vitro. Receptor source: a human donor who had recovered from COVID-19.

The V gene is TRBV7-2, the J gene TRBJ1-5; 7 bases match TRBD1. The CDR3 loop spans 15 amino acids. The trim removed 4 bases at V and 3 bases at J, leaving 6 bases unmatched. Germline-derived CDR1 and CDR2 are SGHTA and FQGNSA. CDR3 in amino acids: CASSSRTGPNQPQHF. DNA of the CDR3: TGTGCCAGCAGCTCCCGGACAGGCCCCAATCAGCCCCAGCATTTT. Full variable domain (missing parts from reference TRBV7-2 and TRBJ1-5): GAGVSQSPSNKVTEKGKDVELRCDPISGHTALYWYRQSLGQGLEFLIYFQGNSAPDKSGLPSDRFSAERTGGSVSTLTIQRTQQEDSAVYLCASSSRTGPNQPQHFGDGTRLSIL.

This clonotype was detected a few times. The chain couples TRBV6-2 or TRBV6-3 to TRBJ1-5; tentative D call: TRBD1 (6 bases). This CDR3 is 14 amino acids long. Trimming left V 5 bases short and J 5 bases short, with 13 bases between. Germline CDR1 reads MNHEY; CDR2 reads SVGEGT. The CDR3 protein is CASSPRGWDQPQHF. For the CDR3, the DNA is TGTGCCAGCAGTCCCAGGGGCTGGGATCAGCCCCAGCATTTT.

The chain uses TRBV27 and TRBJ1-3, with TRBD1 matching 7 bases. V dropped 5 bases and J dropped 4; count of bases not matched to a gene: 5. The CDR3 sequence is 14 residues long. Looked up from germline, CDR1 is MNHEY and CDR2 is SMNVEV (reference sequence). The chain's CDR3 is CASSPDRAGNTIYF. CDR3 bases: TGTGCCAGCAGTCCAGACAGGGCCGGAAACACCATATATTTT.

The rearrangement joins TRBV7-2 to TRBJ2-7; 8 bases line up with TRBD1. CDR1 and CDR2 (germline): SGHTA, FQGNSA. The CDR3 has 15 amino acids. Trimming at V came to 3 bases and at J to 1 base, leaving 5 bases not matched to a gene. The CDR3: CASSFRTGTSYEQYF. Written as DNA, the CDR3 is TGTGCCAGCAGCTTCCGGACAGGGACTTCCTACGAGCAGTACTTC.

The rearrangement joins TRBV5-1 to TRBJ1-2, with D possibly TRBD1 on 6 matching bases. The CDR3 loop spans 15 amino acids. Trimming left V 1 base short and J 6 bases short, with 16 bases between. Germline V gene lookup returns CDR1 SGHRS and CDR2 YFSETQ. This CDR3 is CASSLNSFPGDGYTF. The CDR3 region has the DNA TGCGCCAGCAGCTTGAACTCGTTCCCAGGGGATGGCTACACCTTC.

This clonotype was detected a few times. The chain employs TRBV7-9 and TRBJ1-2; D is unclear. This CDR3 is built from 18 residues. CDR1 is SEHNR, CDR2 FQNEAQ, per germline (reference sequence). V lost 0 bases to trimming and J lost 0 bases, with 17 bases between them. In DNA form, the CDR3 reads TGTGCCAGCAGCTTAGCGTCGGGTAGCTCCCTTGCTAACTATGGCTACACCTTC. Residues: CASSLASGSSLANYGYTF.

This clonotype has a handful of counts. V gene TRBV7-2 combines with J gene TRBJ2-3, with 8 bases lining up with TRBD2. The V segment lost 2 bases and the J segment 3 bases; nucleotides outside the gene matches: 4. The CDR3 sequence is 15 residues long. Per germline, CDR1 SGHTA and CDR2 FQGNSA. The CDR3: CASSLSGLGTDTQYF. In nucleotides, the CDR3 is TGTGCCAGCAGCTTATCGGGACTAGGTACAGATACGCAGTATTTT.

The rearrangement uses TRBV7-2 and TRBJ1-5; possible D gene TRBD1, 6 bases. Germline V gene data show CDR1 as SGHTA and CDR2 as FQGNSA. With 8 bases removed from V and 1 base from J, the gap between germline ends came to 15 bases. The CDR3 is 15 amino acids. This CDR3 is CASQAGGASNQPQHF. The CDR3 nucleotides read TGTGCCAGCCAGGCGGGGGGGGCAAGCAATCAGCCCCAGCATTTT.

V usage is TRBV20-1 and J usage is TRBJ1-2; 8 nucleotides agree with TRBD1. The J segment lost 7 bases and the V segment lost 3 bases, leaving 4 bases of the junction unmatched. The CDR3 has 12 residues. Germline loops: CDR1 DFQATT, CDR2 SNEGSKA (reference sequence). The CDR3 here is CSARQGASGYTF. The DNA of the CDR3 is TGCAGTGCTAGGCAGGGGGCCAGTGGCTACACCTTC.

Details on this clonotype: At one boundary the junction diverges from the germline segment, which might be a read error. The CDR3 sequence is CASRDRSRSNNSPLHF. In DNA form, the CDR3 reads TGTGCCAGCAGGGACCGGTCCCGCTCCAATAATTCACCCCTCCACTTT. The J gene is TRBJ1-6, the V gene TRBV6-1; D ambiguous. Germline-derived CDR1 and CDR2 are MNHNS and SASEGT. The CDR3 sequence is 16 residues long.

This clonotype was picked up a small number of times. V and J are TRBV6-1 and TRBJ1-3; D remains ambiguous. Germline V gene sequence: CDR1 MNHNS, CDR2 SASEGT. The V and J ends lost 11 bases and 4 bases respectively, with 9 bases between them. The CDR3 runs 11 residues. The chain's CDR3 is CAAAVGNTIYF. The CDR3 bases are TGTGCCGCGGCAGTAGGAAACACCATATATTTT.

V and J are TRBV5-8 and TRBJ2-7, with D possibly being TRBD2 (5 bases). Per germline, CDR1 SGHTS and CDR2 YDEGEE. Trimming pared 1 base from V and 0 bases from J, leaving 11 bases between. CDR3 length equals 15 residues. CDR3: CASSLRYEGSYEQYF. For the CDR3, the DNA is TGTGCCAGCAGCTTGCGCTACGAGGGCTCCTACGAGCAGTACTTC.

V gene TRBV6-1 combines with J gene TRBJ2-3, with a possible D match to TRBD2 (5 bases). The CDR3 runs 14 residues. Trimming stripped 6 bases from V and 5 bases from J, with 15 bases between. Germline CDR1 and CDR2: MNHNS and SASEGT. The DNA for the CDR3 is TGTGCCAGCAGGACTGAGAGTCGGGGAGATACGCAGTATTTT. Its translation: CASRTESRGDTQYF.

The chain joins TRBV20-1 to TRBJ1-5; 7 bases line up with TRBD1. CDR1 DFQATT and CDR2 SNEGSKA come from the germline V gene (reference sequence). There are 14 residues in the CDR3. V shed 6 bases, J shed 0 bases, and the junction held 5 bases outside the gene matches. In nucleotides, the CDR3 is TGCAGTGCCTGGGACAGCCATAGCAATCAGCCCCAGCATTTT. Protein product: CSAWDSHSNQPQHF.

This chain links TRBV12-3 or TRBV12-4 with TRBJ1-2; possible D gene TRBD1, 5 bases. The CDR3 extends over 14 amino acids. The V end lost 5 bases, the J end lost 5 bases, and 15 bases lay between the germline ends. CDR3 DNA sequence: TGTGCCAGCAGTGCCGCCGGGACGGTTTATGGCTACACCTTC. Its translation is CASSAAGTVYGYTF.

The chain uses TRBV2 and TRBJ1-4, with 11 bases matching TRBD1. Germline CDR1 is SNHLY and CDR2 is FYNNEI. The V segment lost 5 bases and the J segment 5 bases; nucleotides outside the gene matches: 4. This CDR3 has 15 residues. As DNA, the CDR3 is TGTGCCAGCAGTCCGGACAGGGGGCGGAATGAAAAACTGTTTTTT. Protein: CASSPDRGRNEKLFF.

This clonotype was recorded only once. The rearrangement uses TRBV19 and TRBJ2-5; D call uncertain. Trimming took off 5 bases at V and 1 base at J, with 8 bases between the two ends. Germline CDR1 reads LNHDA; CDR2 reads SQIVND (reference sequence). CDR3 size: 13 residues. CDR3 region: CASSLVPQETQYF. CDR3 in DNA: TGTGCCAGTAGTTTGGTTCCCCAAGAGACCCAGTACTTC.

V is TRBV20-1 and J is TRBJ2-5; 10 positions agree with TRBD1. Germline V gene sequence: CDR1 DFQATT, CDR2 SNEGSKA (reference sequence). The CDR3 runs 14 residues. The CDR3 DNA follows: TGCAGCGTTACCGGACAGGGGGTTGACGAGACCCAGTACTTC. This gives the protein CSVTGQGVDETQYF.

This clonotype was recorded a few times. The V gene is TRBV6-1, the J gene TRBJ1-2, with TRBD1 matching over 8 bases. The CDR3 consists of 14 residues. V shed 6 bases and J 4 bases; nucleotides not matched to a gene: 7. The V gene's germline CDR1 is MNHNS and CDR2 SASEGT. The CDR3, as DNA: TGTGCCAGCAGCGCAGGGGGCGCTGGCTATGGCTACACCTTC. Its protein is CASSAGGAGYGYTF.

The chain has TRBV6-1 and TRBJ2-5; D possibly corresponds to TRBD1 (6 bases). Trimming pared 6 bases from V and 2 bases from J, leaving 13 bases between. This CDR3 contains 14 residues. Per germline, CDR1 MNHNS and CDR2 SASEGT. The CDR3 reads CASRLGQRQETQYF. Written as DNA, the CDR3 is TGTGCCAGCAGACTCGGACAGCGTCAAGAGACCCAGTACTTC.

The chain uses TRBV12-3 or TRBV12-4 and TRBJ2-5; D might be TRBD2 (5 bases). The CDR3 covers 17 residues. Trimming pared 5 bases from V and 0 bases from J, leaving 19 bases between. CDR3 in amino acids: CASSIRLLWEYQETQYF. The CDR3 DNA is TGTGCCAGCAGTATTCGACTCCTCTGGGAGTACCAAGAGACCCAGTACTTC.

The genes are TRBV11-1 and TRBJ2-3, with TRBD2 matching 8 bases. The CDR3 is made up of 16 amino acids. CDR1 is SGHAT, CDR2 FQDESV, per germline (reference sequence). Trimming cost V 5 bases and J 4 bases; bases outside gene matches: 11. The CDR3 DNA sequence: TGTGCCAGCAGCATTAGCGGGGCCAACAGCCCAGATACGCAGTATTTT. This codes for CASSISGANSPDTQYF.

The rearrangement joins TRBV2 to TRBJ1-1; 8 nucleotides match TRBD1. Per the germline V gene, CDR1 is SNHLY and CDR2 is FYNNEI. The CDR3 contains 14 residues. Unmatched junction bases numbered 1, after V lost 1 base and J lost 3 bases. The CDR3 bases are TGTGCCAGCAGTGAAGACAGGGGGGACACTGAAGCTTTCTTT. It encodes CASSEDRGDTEAFF.

The chain links TRBV5-4 to TRBJ1-2; no definite D call. The CDR3 is made up of 14 amino acids. Trimming removed 3 bases at V and 7 bases at J, with 16 bases between. Germline loops: CDR1 SGHNT, CDR2 YYREEE (reference sequence). CDR3 sequence (DNA): TGTGCCAGCAGCTCCCCGGGCAGAATTCCTGGCTACACCTTC. Residues: CASSSPGRIPGYTF.

The rearrangement links TRBV11-2 to TRBJ2-5; D ambiguous. V lost 1 base, J lost 5 bases, and 5 bases lay in between. The CDR3 consists of 12 residues. The germline CDR1 and CDR2 sequences are SGHAT and FQNNGV. CDR3 sequence (DNA): TGTGCCAGCAGCTTAGCGGCTGAGACCCAGTACTTC. Translating gives CASSLAAETQYF.

The chain employs TRBV4-2 and TRBJ1-2, with a possible D match to TRBD1 (5 bases). Germline V lookup: CDR1 LGHNA, CDR2 YNFKEQ. V lost 4 bases and J 4 bases, leaving 10 bases between the germline ends. This CDR3 spans 13 amino acids. CDR3 nucleotides: TGTGCCAGCAGCCCGGGACGCCTCTATGGCTACACCTTC. This sequence encodes CASSPGRLYGYTF.

The J gene is TRBJ1-2, the V gene TRBV4-1, with 9 bases that match TRBD1. This CDR3 is 18 amino acids long. Germline V CDR1 and CDR2: MGHRA, YSYEKL. V lost 1 base, J lost 6 bases, and 15 bases stayed unmatched. The DNA of the CDR3 is TGCGCCAGCAGCCAAGGACGTGGGACAGGGAGCTTAAAGGATGGCTACACCTTC. Translated, it gives CASSQGRGTGSLKDGYTF.

The chain recombines TRBV11-3 with TRBJ1-2, with a possible D match to TRBD1 (6 bases). Germline-derived CDR1 and CDR2 are SGHNT and YENEEA. CDR3 length: 13 amino acids. V was trimmed by 0 bases and J by 8 bases, leaving 10 bases between them. In DNA form, the CDR3 reads TGTGCCAGCAGCTTAGAACAGGGATACGGCTACACCTTC. It codes for CASSLEQGYGYTF.